Listed below are T cell receptor beta chains from one sample, sequenced in a study of blood T cell repertoires in COVID-19. Clones were sequenced by immunoSEQ multiplex PCR, and TCRdb holds only the in-frame ones, with some missing. Among about 480,000 clones listed, 85% to 90% were seen once. Sequencing was performed on PBMCs or T cells enriched from blood (not recorded which). Receptors were obtained from a middle-aged woman who had recovered from COVID-19. Both conserved end residues are part of each CDR3. The order of the fields is V gene, J gene, D gene, clone size, CDR3 DNA, CDR3 protein. A D gene is named only where the DNA matches it firmly. The size entry is marked missing in some rows and otherwise reads once, few, many or a size class.

V gene: TRBV13; J gene: TRBJ2-2; D gene: TRBD1; clone size: -; CDR3 DNA: TGTGCCAGCAGCTTAGCCCAGGGGGCAGCCGGGGAGCTGTTTTTT; CDR3 protein: CASSLAQGAAGELFF
V gene: TRBV10-1; J gene: TRBJ2-2; D gene: TRBD2; clone size: -; CDR3 DNA: TGCGCCAGCAGTGAGCCTACTAGCGGGGGGAACACCGGGGAGCTGTTTTTT; CDR3 protein: CASSEPTSGGNTGELFF
V gene: TRBV12-5; J gene: TRBJ2-2; D gene: -; clone size: few; CDR3 DNA: TGTGCTAGTGGTTTGGTAACAGGGCCCGGGGAGCTGTTTTTT; CDR3 protein: CASGLVTGPGELFF
V gene: TRBV4-1; J gene: TRBJ2-1; D gene: -; clone size: once; CDR3 DNA: TGCGCCAGCAGCCGGGCTAGCAGCGACGATGAGCAGTTCTTC; CDR3 protein: CASSRASSDDEQFF
V gene: TRBV6-5; J gene: TRBJ2-7; D gene: TRBD2; clone size: -; CDR3 DNA: TGTGCCAGCAGTCAGGAGGCTAGCGGGATCGGGGAGCAGTACTTC; CDR3 protein: CASSQEASGIGEQYF
V gene: TRBV18; J gene: TRBJ1-2; D gene: -; clone size: -; CDR3 DNA: TGTGCCAGCTCCCAGACTAGGGAGTATGGCTACACCTTC; CDR3 protein: CASSQTREYGYTF
V gene: TRBV3-1/TRBV3-2; J gene: TRBJ2-7; D gene: TRBD2; clone size: -; CDR3 DNA: TGTGCCAGCAGCCCGGGCGGGAGCGACTACGAGCAGTACTTC; CDR3 protein: CASSPGGSDYEQYF
V gene: TRBV5-8; J gene: TRBJ2-1; D gene: TRBD2; clone size: -; CDR3 DNA: TGTGCCAGCAGCCCTTACAGCGGGAGCTCCTACAATGAGCAGTTCTTC; CDR3 protein: CASSPYSGSSYNEQFF
V gene: TRBV2; J gene: TRBJ2-3; D gene: TRBD2; clone size: -; CDR3 DNA: TGTGCCAGCAGGAGGGGTAGCGGGAGACCAGATACGCAGTATTTT; CDR3 protein: CASRRGSGRPDTQYF
V gene: TRBV29-1; J gene: TRBJ1-3; D gene: -; clone size: -; CDR3 DNA: TGCAGCGTTAACCCCTCGGCGGACACCATATATTTT; CDR3 protein: CSVNPSADTIYF
V gene: TRBV4-3; J gene: TRBJ1-5; D gene: -; clone size: -; CDR3 DNA: TGCGCCAGCAGCCAAGAAGCAGGGAGGGTGGATCAGCCCCAGCATTTT; CDR3 protein: CASSQEAGRVDQPQHF
V gene: TRBV6-1; J gene: TRBJ1-2; D gene: TRBD1; clone size: -; CDR3 DNA: TGTGCCAGCAGTGAAATGGACAGGGACTATGGCTACACCTTC; CDR3 protein: CASSEMDRDYGYTF
V gene: TRBV11-2; J gene: TRBJ1-2; D gene: TRBD1; clone size: -; CDR3 DNA: TGTGCCAGCAGCTACCAGGGGGGTGGCTACACCTTC; CDR3 protein: CASSYQGGGYTF
V gene: TRBV13; J gene: TRBJ2-7; D gene: TRBD1; clone size: -; CDR3 DNA: TGTGCCAGCAGCTTCGGGACAGGGGGTAGGGAGCAGTACTTC; CDR3 protein: CASSFGTGGREQYF
V gene: TRBV2; J gene: TRBJ2-4; D gene: TRBD1; clone size: -; CDR3 DNA: TGTGCCACCAGACCTGGACAGGGTGTAGCCAAAAACATTCAGTACTTC; CDR3 protein: CATRPGQGVAKNIQYF
V gene: TRBV5-1; J gene: TRBJ2-1; D gene: TRBD2; clone size: -; CDR3 DNA: TGCGCCAGCAGCAGAAGCGGGAGGGCTCTTAATGAGCAGTTCTTC; CDR3 protein: CASSRSGRALNEQFF